The next 11 T cell receptor beta chains were all read from a single sample in a study of shared clonotypes between healthy human individuals. The method was immunoSEQ multiplex PCR; TCRdb's version includes in-frame clones alone and lacks a portion of them. The sample shows some 1.5 million clones, roughly 96% of them seen only once. The sample taken for sequencing was naive CD4+ T cells sorted from blood. Subset meaning: CD45RA+ positively selected. These receptors were collected from a young man in good health.

The chain is built from TRBV5-1 and TRBJ1-4; tentatively, D is TRBD1 (5 bases). CDR1 SGHRS and CDR2 YFSETQ come from the germline V gene. This CDR3 spans 16 amino acids. V lost 4 bases, J lost 7 bases, and 20 bases lay in between. CDR3 sequence reads: CASSALGVRLGEKLFF. The CDR3 nucleotides are TGCGCCAGCAGCGCCCTGGGGGTCCGCCTTGGTGAAAAACTGTTTTTT.

The chain joins TRBV28 to TRBJ2-7, with D hard to call. The CDR3 totals 13 residues. Germline V CDR1 and CDR2: MDHEN, SYDVKM. The ends were cut back, 5 bases at V and 2 bases at J, with 10 bases in the middle. The CDR3 is CASSPRNTYEQYF. The CDR3 DNA is TGTGCCAGCAGTCCCAGGAACACCTACGAGCAGTACTTC.

The rearrangement uses TRBV19 and TRBJ2-1; 14 bases match TRBD2. Trimming took 5 bases from V and 9 from J; bases not matched to a gene: 9. Germline V lookup: CDR1 LNHDA, CDR2 SQIVND (reference sequence). This CDR3 is built from 16 residues. In DNA form, the CDR3 reads TGTGCCAGTAGTGATGAGACTAGCGGGAGGGGGATTGAGCAGTTCTTC. Its translation is CASSDETSGRGIEQFF.

This clone has more than one count but fewer than ten. V usage is TRBV4-1 and J usage is TRBJ1-5, with no clear D. Germline lookup yields CDR1 MGHRA and CDR2 YSYEKL. The CDR3 is 12 residues long. The V gene lost 4 bases and the J gene lost 9 bases, with 10 bases spanning the gap. CDR3 DNA sequence: TGCGCCAGCAGCCTACATGGAGGGCCCCAGCATTTT. It yields the protein CASSLHGGPQHF.

The chain combines TRBV2 with TRBJ2-1; D call uncertain. V lost 2 bases, J lost 6 bases, and 14 bases lay in between. Germline CDR1 SNHLY, CDR2 FYNNEI. The CDR3 loop spans 15 amino acids. CDR3 DNA sequence: TGTGCCAGCAGTGAATTCCAGTCCTCGTCCAATGAGCAGTTCTTC. As protein: CASSEFQSSSNEQFF. The full variable domain, in which reference TRBV2 and TRBJ2-1 provide the parts outside the CDR3, is EPEVTQTPSHQVTQMGQEVILRCVPISNHLYFYWYRQILGQKVEFLVSFYNNEISEKSEIFDDQFSVERPDGSNFTLKIRSTKLEDSAMYFCASSEFQSSSNEQFFGPGTRLTVL.

The chain links TRBV5-1 to TRBJ2-5, with 8 positions matching TRBD1. V dropped 4 bases and J dropped 0; count of bases not matched to a gene: 17. The CDR3 is 19 amino acids. The germline V gene has CDR1 SGHRS and CDR2 YFSETQ. For the CDR3, the DNA is TGCGCCAGCAGCGCATATACAACCAGGGGGCGGATGGACCAAGAGACCCAGTACTTC. Its translation is CASSAYTTRGRMDQETQYF.

The chain is built from TRBV5-6 and TRBJ1-1; possibly TRBD1 for D (6 bases). The V gene lost 4 bases and the J gene lost 4 bases, with 14 bases spanning the gap. Germline lookup yields CDR1 SGHDT and CDR2 YYEEEE. The CDR3 loop spans 14 amino acids. The DNA of the CDR3 is TGTGCCAGCAGCCCCCCAAAGGGGGGCACTGAAGCTTTCTTT. Amino acids: CASSPPKGGTEAFF. The complete variable domain, with remaining parts taken from reference TRBV5-6 and TRBJ1-1, reads DAGVTQSPTHLIKTRGQQVTLRCSPKSGHDTVSWYQQALGQGPQFIFQYYEEEERQRGNFPDRFSGHQFPNYSSELNVNALLLGDSALYLCASSPPKGGTEAFFGQGTRLTVV.

This sequence joins TRBV6-5 and TRBJ2-7, with a weak D call TRBD1 (6 bases). CDR3 length: 13 amino acids. Deletions cut 6 bases from V and 3 bases from J, with 12 bases between. From germline, CDR1 is MNHEY and CDR2 SVGAGI. The CDR3 is CASRRTVSYEQYF. The CDR3 DNA reads TGTGCCAGCAGACGGACAGTGAGCTACGAGCAGTACTTC.

The chain uses TRBV15 and TRBJ2-2, with TRBD1 matching 8 bases. Germline V gene sequence: CDR1 LNHNV, CDR2 YYDKDF (reference sequence). V lost 2 bases to trimming and J lost 2 bases; unmatched junction nucleotides: 4. The CDR3 consists of 16 residues. CDR3 nucleotide sequence: TGTGCCACCAGCAGAAGGACAGGGATCAACACCGGGGAGCTGTTTTTT. This codes for CATSRRTGINTGELFF.

Comments on this clone: One end of the junction fails to match germline, which may point to a read error. V is TRBV7-8 and J is TRBJ1-2; 7 bases are shared with TRBD1. Germline V CDR1 and CDR2: SGHVS, FQNEAQ. The CDR3 runs to 13 residues. The CDR3 loop reads CASSLAFGQVGDF. In DNA form, the CDR3 reads TGTGCCAGCAGCTTAGCGTTCGGACAGGTTGGAGACTTC.

V and J are TRBV6-1 and TRBJ2-1; D call uncertain. V was pared by 6 bases and J by 0 bases, with 12 bases between. Germline V lookup: CDR1 MNHNS, CDR2 SASEGT. The CDR3 has 15 amino acids. The CDR3 protein is CASSPTFSSYNEQFF. The CDR3 DNA sequence: TGTGCCAGCAGCCCGACCTTCAGCTCCTACAATGAGCAGTTCTTC.